This section outlines one T cell receptor (beta chain) sequence together with its context. Its cognate antigen is unknown. This entry is derived from a study of identical twins. Study-level results: Conclusions came from cross-sectional statistical analysis, not from following the same donors. Insertions ran lower in abundant cord blood beta clonotypes, though not in memory repertoires.

In every case, the donor was a healthy Caucasian. Template switching (which added a universal primer site) was used, and cDNA carried unique molecular identifiers. TCRdb passed the 5' RACE reads through MiXCR, listing each CDR3 protein once. The sample consists of 1.5 million to 2 million distinct CDR3 sequences, about 30% of them appearing once. The germline V gene encodes CDR1 MDHEN and CDR2 SYDVKM. V was clipped by 4 bases and J by 8 bases; unmatched bases: 8. The CDR3 covers 15 residues. The source material was cord blood. V usage is TRBV28 and J usage is TRBJ2-1, with 10 bases identical to TRBD1. This sequence originates from a newborn girl in good health. For the CDR3, the DNA is TGTGCCAGCAGTTACCGGGACAGGGGACTAGATGAGCAGTTCTTC. Its protein product is CASSYRDRGLDEQFF.